The TCR beta chain described here comes from a study of blood T cell repertoires in COVID-19. About the study: There were acute and convalescent COVID-19 samples, and they came from the United States, Italy and Spain.

Germline V gene lookup returns CDR1 MGHRA and CDR2 YSYEKL. The V gene end was trimmed by 4 bases and the J gene end by 5 bases; junction bases not matched to a gene: 6. The CDR3 spans 14 residues. Generated by immunoSEQ multiplex PCR, the TCRdb table keeps only in-frame clones and is missing some. Of roughly 340,000 clones listed, under 95% are singletons. The chain is built from TRBV4-1 and TRBJ2-3, with TRBD2 identical over 7 bases. Sequencing input: peripheral blood. The TCR originated in a woman between 18 and 30 years old who had recovered from COVID-19. As DNA, the CDR3 is TGCGCCAGCAGCCCCAGACTAGCCGAAGATACGCAGTATTTT. Residues: CASSPRLAEDTQYF.